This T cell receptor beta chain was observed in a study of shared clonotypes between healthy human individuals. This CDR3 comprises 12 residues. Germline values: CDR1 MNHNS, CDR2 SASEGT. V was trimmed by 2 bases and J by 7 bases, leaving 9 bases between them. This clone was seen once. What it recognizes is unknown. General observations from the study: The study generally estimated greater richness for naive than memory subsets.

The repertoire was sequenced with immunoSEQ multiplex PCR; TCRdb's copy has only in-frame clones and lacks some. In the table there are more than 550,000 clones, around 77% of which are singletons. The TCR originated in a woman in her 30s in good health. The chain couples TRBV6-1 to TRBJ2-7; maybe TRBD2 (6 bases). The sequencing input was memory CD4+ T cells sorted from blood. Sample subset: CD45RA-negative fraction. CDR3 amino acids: CASSEMEGEQYF. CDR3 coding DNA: TGTGCCAGCAGTGAAATGGAGGGGGAGCAGTACTTC.